This T cell receptor (beta chain) was captured in a study of shared clonotypes between healthy human individuals. The wider study: Three plates each covered CD4 naive and memory; CD8 naive two, CD8 memory one.

Repertoires were generated with immunoSEQ multiplex PCR, while TCRdb's copy carries only in-frame clones and drops some. The sample holds roughly 1 million clones, more than 60% seen once. Broader study findings: The study sampled only blood, and tissue repertoires likely differ.

On this clone itself: Its antigen is currently unknown.

V was cut by 7 bases and J by 2 bases, with 18 bases left in between. Per germline, CDR1 MNHEY and CDR2 SMNVEV (reference sequence). CDR3 length: 15 residues. The material sequenced was memory CD4+ T cells sorted from blood. The subset: CD45RA-negative fraction. This clonotype was obtained from a man aged 18-30 years in good health. V and J are TRBV27 and TRBJ2-7; D is ambiguous. The CDR3 region is CASTTLTSPTYEQYF. In DNA form, the CDR3 reads TGTGCCAGCACGACTCTCACCAGCCCAACCTACGAGCAGTACTTC.